A selection of T cell receptor beta chains follows, all from one sample in a study of graft-versus-host responses after intestinal transplantation. The method was immunoSEQ multiplex PCR; TCRdb's version includes in-frame clones alone and lacks a portion of them. This repertoire shows 90,000 to 150,000 clones, approximately 95% found once; its top ten account for 3% to 4%. The antigens for these receptors are not known. Sequences were derived from unstimulated CD8+ T cells sorted from spleen or lymph node cells, sampled before intestinal transplant. These receptors were obtained from a human donor who received an intestinal transplant. Each CDR3 is given with its conserved first and last residue. The D gene is left open where the match is weak. The size of a clone is reported for some rows only, either as once, few or many, or as a class for expanded clones.

J: TRBJ2-1; length: 14; D: NA; size: NA; V: TRBV28; DNA: TGTGCCAGCAATGAGGGAAACTTCTACAATGAGCAGTTCTTC; CDR3: CASNEGNFYNEQFF
J: TRBJ2-1; length: 13; D: NA; size: NA; V: TRBV6-5; DNA: TGTGCCAGCAGCCTGGATGCTTTTGTCGAGCAGTTCTTC; CDR3: CASSLDAFVEQFF
J: TRBJ2-1; length: 21; D: TRBD1; size: NA; V: TRBV28; DNA: TGTGCCAGCAGTCTCTTAACGGGGACAGGGGGCAATACGGATGGGCACAATGAGCAGTTCTTC; CDR3: CASSLLTGTGGNTDGHNEQFF
J: TRBJ1-5; length: 13; D: NA; size: NA; V: TRBV27; DNA: TGTGCCAGCCCAGGGATCGGGAATCAGCCCCAGCATTTT; CDR3: CASPGIGNQPQHF
J: TRBJ2-1; length: 17; D: TRBD2; size: NA; V: TRBV2; DNA: TGTGCCAGTTCGGGACTAGCGGGAATAACGGACTACAATGAGCAGTTCTTC; CDR3: CASSGLAGITDYNEQFF
J: TRBJ2-7; length: 13; D: NA; size: NA; V: TRBV28; DNA: TGTGCCAGCAGCTTTAATTTCCCAGGGGGGGAGAACTTC; CDR3: CASSFNFPGGENF
J: TRBJ2-7; length: 15; D: NA; size: NA; V: TRBV29-1; DNA: TGCAGCGTTGAAGATGGGGACGGGAGAAACTACGAGCAGTACTTC; CDR3: CSVEDGDGRNYEQYF
J: TRBJ1-1; length: 12; D: NA; size: few; V: TRBV25-1; DNA: TGTGCCAGCAGCCTTCGGGGTACTGAAGCTTTCTTT; CDR3: CASSLRGTEAFF
J: TRBJ2-5; length: 13; D: NA; size: NA; V: TRBV14; DNA: TGTGCCAGCAGCCAGCTGGGCGAAGAGACCCAGTACTTC; CDR3: CASSQLGEETQYF
J: TRBJ2-2; length: 16; D: NA; size: NA; V: TRBV11-2; DNA: TGTGCCAGCAGCAGGGCGGGACAGACGAACACCGGGGAGCTGTTTTTT; CDR3: CASSRAGQTNTGELFF
J: TRBJ2-5; length: 14; D: TRBD1; size: NA; V: TRBV28; DNA: TGTGCCAGCAGCCACGGACAGGGGACGGAGACCCAGTACTTC; CDR3: CASSHGQGTETQYF
J: TRBJ2-7; length: 14; D: NA; size: NA; V: TRBV28; DNA: TGTGCCAGCAGTTTCACAGGGAGAACCTACGAGCAGTACTTC; CDR3: CASSFTGRTYEQYF
J: TRBJ2-2; length: 12; D: TRBD2; size: NA; V: TRBV6-5; DNA: TGTGCCAGCACCAGCGGGGCCGGGGAGCTGTTTTTT; CDR3: CASTSGAGELFF
J: TRBJ1-2; length: 14; D: NA; size: NA; V: TRBV14; DNA: TGTGCCAGCAGCCAAGTGGGGGGAAACTATGGCTACACCTTC; CDR3: CASSQVGGNYGYTF
J: TRBJ2-7; length: 15; D: NA; size: NA; V: TRBV13; DNA: TGTGCCAGCAGCTTAGGCAGGGATGGGTACTACGAGCAGTACTTC; CDR3: CASSLGRDGYYEQYF
J: TRBJ2-7; length: 17; D: TRBD2; size: NA; V: TRBV28; DNA: TGTGCCAGCAGTTTATGGAGGGAAGGTAGCGGGAGTACCGAGCAGTACTTC; CDR3: CASSLWREGSGSTEQYF
J: TRBJ2-1; length: 14; D: NA; size: NA; V: TRBV5-6; DNA: TGTGCCAGCAGCTTGGAGGTGGGCTCCAATGAGCAGTTCTTC; CDR3: CASSLEVGSNEQFF
J: TRBJ1-1; length: 15; D: TRBD1; size: NA; V: TRBV19; DNA: TGTGCCAGTATCCTCACGGGACAGGGCAAAATTGAAGCTTTCTTT; CDR3: CASILTGQGKIEAFF
J: TRBJ2-1; length: 15; D: NA; size: NA; V: TRBV9; DNA: TGTGCCAGCAGCGTCGATCCACTAGGGAGCAATGAGCAGTTCTTC; CDR3: CASSVDPLGSNEQFF
J: TRBJ1-1; length: 17; D: NA; size: NA; V: TRBV4-2; DNA: TGTGCCAGCAGCCCCCGAGCCGGCGGTGGGGACACCGCTGAAGCTTTCTTT; CDR3: CASSPRAGGGDTAEAFF
J: TRBJ2-7; length: 13; D: NA; size: NA; V: TRBV28; DNA: TGTGCCAGCAGCCCCGGCTACTCCTACGAGCAGTACTTC; CDR3: CASSPGYSYEQYF
J: TRBJ2-7; length: 16; D: TRBD1; size: NA; V: TRBV6-5; DNA: TGTGCCAGCAGTTCTTTTCCGGGACAGGGGATCTACGAGCAGTACTTC; CDR3: CASSSFPGQGIYEQYF
J: TRBJ2-1; length: 16; D: TRBD2; size: NA; V: TRBV13; DNA: TGTGCCAGCAGCCCCAGTTATGGCGGGAGAAAGAATGAGCAGTTCTTC; CDR3: CASSPSYGGRKNEQFF
J: TRBJ2-7; length: 13; D: NA; size: NA; V: TRBV7-6; DNA: TGTGCCAGCAGCTCGGGACGGTCCGACGAGCAGTACTTC; CDR3: CASSSGRSDEQYF
J: TRBJ2-1; length: 13; D: NA; size: NA; V: TRBV7-9; DNA: TGTGCCAGCAGCTCCTACAGCGCGGGTGAGCAGTTCTTC; CDR3: CASSSYSAGEQFF
J: TRBJ1-3; length: 15; D: NA; size: once; V: TRBV2; DNA: TGTGCCAGCCCCAGTAGAAGGGAGAGTGGAAACACCATATATTTT; CDR3: CASPSRRESGNTIYF
J: TRBJ2-1; length: 18; D: NA; size: NA; V: TRBV28; DNA: TGTGCCAGCAGTTTATCCCTCCGGGCAGGGAGCTCCTACAATGAGCAGTTCTTC; CDR3: CASSLSLRAGSSYNEQFF
J: TRBJ2-7; length: 13; D: TRBD1; size: NA; V: TRBV4-1; DNA: TGCGCCAGCAGCCATGGGACAGGGAGAGTGCAGTACTTC; CDR3: CASSHGTGRVQYF
J: TRBJ2-7; length: 15; D: TRBD1; size: NA; V: TRBV11-2; DNA: TGTGCCAGCAGCCTAACCGGGACAGGGCCCTACGAGCAGTACTTC; CDR3: CASSLTGTGPYEQYF
J: TRBJ2-1; length: 14; D: NA; size: NA; V: TRBV6-5; DNA: TGTGCCAGCAGTTACTTGGAGCCGCGCGATGAGCAGTTCTTC; CDR3: CASSYLEPRDEQFF
J: TRBJ2-1; length: 13; D: NA; size: few; V: TRBV28; DNA: TGTGCCAGCAGCTCCGGGGTTTACAATGAGCAGTTCTTC; CDR3: CASSSGVYNEQFF
J: TRBJ1-5; length: 15; D: NA; size: NA; V: TRBV19; DNA: TGTGCCAGTAGTATCGGGACACTTAGCAATCAGCCCCAGCATTTT; CDR3: CASSIGTLSNQPQHF
J: TRBJ2-4; length: 16; D: NA; size: NA; V: TRBV28; DNA: TGTGCCAGCAGGTATTCGTCGAGCAGTGGCAAAAACATTCAGTACTTC; CDR3: CASRYSSSSGKNIQYF
J: TRBJ2-5; length: 13; D: NA; size: NA; V: TRBV4-3; DNA: TGCGCCAGCAGTTTGGGGGTCCAAGAGACCCAGTACTTC; CDR3: CASSLGVQETQYF
J: TRBJ2-7; length: 13; D: NA; size: NA; V: TRBV6-1; DNA: TGTGCCAGCAGTGACGAGGGACACTACGAGCAGTACTTC; CDR3: CASSDEGHYEQYF
J: TRBJ2-3; length: 16; D: TRBD2; size: NA; V: TRBV30; DNA: TGTGCCTGGAGCGCGTCCCGGGACTACTTCACAGATACGCAGTATTTT; CDR3: CAWSASRDYFTDTQYF
J: TRBJ2-7; length: 14; D: NA; size: NA; V: TRBV6-5; DNA: TGTGCCAGCAGTTTCACACAGGGATCCTACGAGCAGTACTTC; CDR3: CASSFTQGSYEQYF
J: TRBJ2-4; length: 14; D: NA; size: NA; V: TRBV30; DNA: TGTGCCTGGAGTGAAGGACTGGCCAAAAACATTCAGTACTTC; CDR3: CAWSEGLAKNIQYF
J: TRBJ1-6; length: 16; D: NA; size: NA; V: TRBV7-8; DNA: TGTGCCAGCAGCTTAAAGACTACACCGTATAATTCACCCCTCCACTTT; CDR3: CASSLKTTPYNSPLHF
J: TRBJ1-1; length: 13; D: NA; size: NA; V: TRBV6-5; DNA: TGTGCCAGCAGTTACTTTCTAGACACTGAAGCTTTCTTT; CDR3: CASSYFLDTEAFF
J: TRBJ2-1; length: 13; D: NA; size: few; V: TRBV27; DNA: TGTGCCAGCAGTTTCTCCGGAGGCATTGAGCAGTTCTTC; CDR3: CASSFSGGIEQFF
J: TRBJ1-5; length: 15; D: NA; size: NA; V: TRBV27; DNA: TGTGCCAGCAGTGACTTATCAGGGCGGAATCAGCCCCAGCATTTT; CDR3: CASSDLSGRNQPQHF
J: TRBJ2-7; length: 16; D: NA; size: NA; V: TRBV28; DNA: TGTGCCAGCAGTTTAATCGCAGGGCCCCAGAGGCACGAGCAGTACTTC; CDR3: CASSLIAGPQRHEQYF
J: TRBJ2-1; length: 18; D: TRBD2; size: NA; V: TRBV4-3; DNA: TGCGCCAGCAGCCAAGATACGAGCGGGGTATTCCCATACAATGAGCAGTTCTTC; CDR3: CASSQDTSGVFPYNEQFF
J: TRBJ2-5; length: 15; D: NA; size: NA; V: TRBV6-1; DNA: TGTGCCAGCACTCTCGCGGACAGAAATCAAGAGACCCAGTACTTC; CDR3: CASTLADRNQETQYF
J: TRBJ2-5; length: 16; D: TRBD1; size: NA; V: TRBV7-8; DNA: TGTGCCAGCAGCTTAGCTGGACAGGGGGCAAGAGAGACCCAGTACTTC; CDR3: CASSLAGQGARETQYF
J: TRBJ2-7; length: 13; D: NA; size: NA; V: TRBV28; DNA: TGTGCCAGCAGTTTTCCTAGCACCTACGAGCAGTACTTC; CDR3: CASSFPSTYEQYF
J: TRBJ1-1; length: 15; D: NA; size: NA; V: TRBV27; DNA: TGTGCCAGCAGTTCATTCAAGGAGGTAAACACTGAAGCTTTCTTT; CDR3: CASSSFKEVNTEAFF
J: TRBJ2-7; length: 14; D: NA; size: NA; V: TRBV7-7; DNA: TGTGCCAACCGTCCGGAGAAGGTGGGCTACGAGCAGTACTTC; CDR3: CANRPEKVGYEQYF
J: TRBJ1-1; length: 12; D: NA; size: NA; V: TRBV27; DNA: TGTGCCAGCAGCCCTGTTTCAGGGAAAGCTTTCTTT; CDR3: CASSPVSGKAFF